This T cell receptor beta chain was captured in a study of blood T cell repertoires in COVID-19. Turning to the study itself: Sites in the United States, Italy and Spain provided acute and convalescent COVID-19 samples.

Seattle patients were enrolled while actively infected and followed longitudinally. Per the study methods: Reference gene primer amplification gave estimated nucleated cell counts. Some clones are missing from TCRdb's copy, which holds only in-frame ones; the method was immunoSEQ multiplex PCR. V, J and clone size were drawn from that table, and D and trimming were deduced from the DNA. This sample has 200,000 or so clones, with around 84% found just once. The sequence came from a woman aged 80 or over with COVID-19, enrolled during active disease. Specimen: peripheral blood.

CDR3 coding DNA: TGTGCCAGCAGCCAACGGACTCTAGCGGGGGCGTACCAAGAGACCCAGTACTTC. Its translation: CASSQRTLAGAYQETQYF. The genes are TRBV3-1 (or the pseudogene TRBV3-2) and TRBJ2-5; 10 bases match TRBD2. V lost 2 bases, J lost 0 bases, and 9 bases stayed unmatched. Germline lookup yields CDR1 LGHDT and CDR2 YNNKEL (reference sequence). The CDR3 spans 18 residues.